Sequencing of this TCR beta chain was carried out in a study of shared clonotypes between healthy human individuals. Overall study results and limits: Apart from blood, nothing was sampled; tissue repertoires likely differ.

In the case of this clone: No antigen is known for it.

Amplification in unsorted PBMC replicate PCRs started from around 0.3 ug DNA, which equals around 31,000 T cell genomes. In the original workflow: ImmunoSEQ only sent back junction sequences with no quality scores, so filtering was done differently. Clones were read by immunoSEQ multiplex PCR, and TCRdb kept only the in-frame ones, dropping some. The DNA gave D and trimming, while V, J and clone size come from that table. The table shows a few hundred thousand clones, with about 74% occurring only once. Looked up from germline, CDR1 is SNHLY and CDR2 is FYNNEI. The CDR3 has 18 amino acids. V shed 4 bases and J shed 0 bases, with 19 bases lying between them.

This TCR was recovered from a woman between 35 and 50 years old in good health. Some clones in this sample may be carry-over from other donors' samples. The gene calls are TRBV2 and TRBJ2-1, with D possibly TRBD2 on 6 matching bases. The sequenced material came from PBMCs. The CDR3 DNA reads TGTGCCAGCAGTGTCCTGGACCCATTCGGGAGCTCCTACAATGAGCAGTTCTTC. Protein sequence: CASSVLDPFGSSYNEQFF.